The following is a T cell receptor (beta chain) sequence with its context. Time point: cycle 4 day 1 (C4D1), after around six weeks of nivolumab. Following autologous stem cell transplantation, relapse occurred in every patient, and exposure to brentuximab vedotin varied. Purification of CD4+ T cells from thawed PBMCs was performed via magnetic negative selection. The data originate from a study of PD-1 blockade in classical Hodgkin lymphoma. Sequencing was performed with immunoSEQ multiplex PCR; in TCRdb, only in-frame clones are kept and a portion is missing. The sample consists of under 8,500 clones, approximately 86% of them appearing once. The V gene's germline CDR1 is SGHKS and CDR2 YYEKEE (reference sequence). V was trimmed by 4 bases and J by 3 bases, leaving 10 bases between them. The CDR3 consists of 14 residues.

Specimen: CD4+ T cells from blood, collected before the fourth cycle of nivolumab. The chain carries TRBV5-5 and TRBJ2-2; perhaps TRBD1 as D (5 bases). The sequence came from a human donor with classical Hodgkin lymphoma. The CDR3 protein is CASSLTVYTGELFF. CDR3 sequence (DNA): TGTGCCAGCAGCCTGACAGTTTACACCGGGGAGCTGTTTTTT. Looking up the rest from reference TRBV5-5 and TRBJ2-2 gives the full variable domain: DAGVTQSPTHLIKTRGQQVTLRCSPISGHKSVSWYQQVLGQGPQFIFQYYEKEERGRGNFPDRFSARQFPNYSSELNVNALLLGDSALYLCASSLTVYTGELFFGEGSRLTVL.